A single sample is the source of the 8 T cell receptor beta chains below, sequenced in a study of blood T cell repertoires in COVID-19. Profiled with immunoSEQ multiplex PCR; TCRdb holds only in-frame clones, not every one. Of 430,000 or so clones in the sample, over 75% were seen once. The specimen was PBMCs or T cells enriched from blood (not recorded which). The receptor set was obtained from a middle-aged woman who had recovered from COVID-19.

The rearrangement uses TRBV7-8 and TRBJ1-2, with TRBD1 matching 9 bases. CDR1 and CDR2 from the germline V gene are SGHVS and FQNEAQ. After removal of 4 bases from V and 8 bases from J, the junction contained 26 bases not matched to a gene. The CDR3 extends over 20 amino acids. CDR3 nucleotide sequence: TGTGCCAGCAGCTCGACCCCAGACAGGGACAGGGAGTGGGTAGTGGGGGGCTACACCTTC. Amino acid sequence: CASSSTPDRDREWVVGGYTF.

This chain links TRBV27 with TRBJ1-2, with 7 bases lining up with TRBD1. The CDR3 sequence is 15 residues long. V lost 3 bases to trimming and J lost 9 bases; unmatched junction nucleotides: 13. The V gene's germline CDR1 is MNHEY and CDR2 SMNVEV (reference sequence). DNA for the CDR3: TGTGCCAGCAGTTTTGGGCTGGGAAGGGGGCGAAGCTACACCTTC. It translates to CASSFGLGRGRSYTF.

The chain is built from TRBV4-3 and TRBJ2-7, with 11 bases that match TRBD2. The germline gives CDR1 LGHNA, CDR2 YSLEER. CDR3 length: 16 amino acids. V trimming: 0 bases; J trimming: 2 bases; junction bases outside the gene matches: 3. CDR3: CASSQDGTSGTYEQYF. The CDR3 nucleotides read TGCGCCAGCAGCCAAGATGGGACTAGCGGAACCTACGAGCAGTACTTC.

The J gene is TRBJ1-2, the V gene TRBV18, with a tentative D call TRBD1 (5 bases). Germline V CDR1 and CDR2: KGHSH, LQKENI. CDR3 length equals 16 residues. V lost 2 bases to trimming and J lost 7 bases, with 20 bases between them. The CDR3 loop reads CASSPIDPLAGGGYTF. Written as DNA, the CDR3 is TGTGCCAGCTCACCAATTGATCCACTAGCTGGGGGTGGCTACACCTTC.

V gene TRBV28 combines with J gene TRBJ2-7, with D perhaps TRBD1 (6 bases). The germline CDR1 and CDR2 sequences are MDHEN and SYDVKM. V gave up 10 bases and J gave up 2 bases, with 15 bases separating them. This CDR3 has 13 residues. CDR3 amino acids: CATLGGPTYEQYF. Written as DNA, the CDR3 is TGTGCCACATTAGGGGGTCCCACCTACGAGCAGTACTTC.

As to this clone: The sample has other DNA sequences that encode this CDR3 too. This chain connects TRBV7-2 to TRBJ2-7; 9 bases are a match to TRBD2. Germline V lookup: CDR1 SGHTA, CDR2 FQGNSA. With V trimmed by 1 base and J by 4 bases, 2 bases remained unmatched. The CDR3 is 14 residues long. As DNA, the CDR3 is TGTGCCAGCAGCTTAGAGGCGGGAGGGTACGAGCAGTACTTC. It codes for CASSLEAGGYEQYF.

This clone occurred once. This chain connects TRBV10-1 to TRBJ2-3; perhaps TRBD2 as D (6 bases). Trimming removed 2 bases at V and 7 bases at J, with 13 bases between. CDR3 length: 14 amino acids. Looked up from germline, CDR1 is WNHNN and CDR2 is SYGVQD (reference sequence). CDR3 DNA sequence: TGCGCCAGCAGTGAGCAGGCGGGATGGAATACGCAGTATTTT. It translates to CASSEQAGWNTQYF.

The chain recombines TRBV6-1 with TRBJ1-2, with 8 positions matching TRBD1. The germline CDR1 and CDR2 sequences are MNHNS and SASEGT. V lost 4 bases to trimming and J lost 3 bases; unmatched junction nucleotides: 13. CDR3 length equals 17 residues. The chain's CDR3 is CASSAPTGAGLDYGYTF. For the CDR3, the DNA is TGTGCCAGCAGTGCTCCGACAGGGGCGGGTTTGGACTATGGCTACACCTTC.